These 10 T cell receptor beta chains were all obtained from the same sample, sequenced in a study of T cells after yellow fever vaccination. TCRdb recomputed calls from the 5' RACE reads with MiXCR, one row per CDR3 protein. Of about 220,000 distinct CDR3 sequences listed, over 6.5% are singletons. The sequences come from CD4+ T cells sorted from PBMCs, collected on the day of the yellow fever booster vaccination. The receptors shown here come from a man aged 25 to 45 who received the YFV17D yellow fever vaccine.

This clonotype was seen more than once but under ten times. The J gene is TRBJ1-1, the V gene TRBV19, with D unresolved. This CDR3 comprises 15 residues. CDR1 and CDR2 (germline): LNHDA, SQIVND (reference sequence). V lost 3 bases and J 0 bases, leaving 11 bases between the germline ends. DNA of the CDR3: TGTGCCAGTAGTATCCACCGGACTATGAACACTGAAGCTTTCTTT. Residues: CASSIHRTMNTEAFF.

This clonotype was recorded at least ten times. The rearrangement joins TRBV5-6 to TRBJ2-3, with a possible D match to TRBD2 (6 bases). Germline loops: CDR1 SGHDT, CDR2 YYEEEE. Trimming shortened V by 1 base and J by 3 bases, and 15 bases separated the two germline ends. This CDR3 is 16 amino acids long. The CDR3 nucleotides read TGTGCCAGCAGCTTGACTCGGGGGATCGGTACAGATACGCAGTATTTT. The encoded protein is CASSLTRGIGTDTQYF. The entire variable domain, with the rest obtained from reference TRBV5-6 and TRBJ2-3, is as follows: DAGVTQSPTHLIKTRGQQVTLRCSPKSGHDTVSWYQQALGQGPQFIFQYYEEEERQRGNFPDRFSGHQFPNYSSELNVNALLLGDSALYLCASSLTRGIGTDTQYFGPGTRLTVL.

This clonotype was recorded many times. This sequence joins TRBV2 and TRBJ1-6; 7 nucleotides agree with TRBD1. The CDR3 spans 16 residues. Germline CDR1 and CDR2: SNHLY and FYNNEI. The V and J ends lost 4 bases and 0 bases, in that order; junction bases with no gene match: 3. This CDR3 reads CASSGDSNSYNSPLHF. The CDR3 nucleotides are TGTGCCAGCAGTGGGGACAGCAACTCCTATAATTCACCCCTCCACTTT.

The CDR3 nucleotides read TGTGCCAGCAGCAGAAGGACGTTTTTC. Residues: CASSRRTFF. The rearrangement links TRBV21-1 to TRBJ2-7. TRBV21-1 is classified as a pseudogene. The CDR3 spans 9 residues.

The chain is built from TRBV19 and TRBJ2-7, with D possibly TRBD1 on 6 matching bases. CDR1 is LNHDA, CDR2 SQIVND, per germline (reference sequence). V was shortened by 6 bases and J by 4 bases, with 16 bases between the two germline ends. The CDR3 has 14 residues. The CDR3 here is CASSTGTDGYEQYF. The CDR3, as DNA: TGTGCCAGTAGCACAGGGACGGACGGTTACGAGCAGTACTTC. Combining the CDR3 with reference TRBV19 and TRBJ2-7 gives the whole variable domain DGGITQSPKYLFRKEGQNVTLSCEQNLNHDAMYWYRQDPGQGLRLIYYSQIVNDFQKGDIAEGYSVSREKKESFPLTVTSAQKNPTAFYLCASSTGTDGYEQYFGPGTRLTVT.

This clonotype was counted a few times. The V gene is TRBV19, the J gene TRBJ2-1, with D maybe TRBD2 (5 bases). Between the trimmed V and J ends, which lost 7 bases and 0 bases, there was a span of 13 bases. Germline-derived CDR1 and CDR2 are LNHDA and SQIVND (reference sequence). The CDR3 has 15 amino acids. CDR3 nucleotides: TGTGCCAGTAAAGAGGGAAGGAGCTCCTACAATGAGCAGTTCTTC. Translating it yields CASKEGRSSYNEQFF.

As to this clonotype: Possible read error: a much larger clone is one base away. The CDR3 does not end in the conserved phenylalanine or tryptophan, so this is likely a read error. V and J are TRBV7-2 and TRBJ2-3; no firm D call. CDR1 is SGHTA and CDR2 is FQGNSA in the germline V gene. The V end lost 5 bases, the J end lost 2 bases, and 11 bases lay between the germline ends. The CDR3 extends over 14 amino acids. The CDR3 spells CASSPRVNTDTQYL. CDR3 DNA sequence: TGTGCCAGCAGCCCTCGGGTGAACACAGATACGCAGTATCTT.

This sequence joins TRBV7-9 and TRBJ2-7; TRBD2 is a possible D gene (6 bases). The germline V gene has CDR1 SEHNR and CDR2 FQNEAQ (reference sequence). The V end was cut by 8 bases, the J end by 6 bases, with 20 bases between. The CDR3 sequence is 14 residues long. CDR3 coding DNA: TGTGCCAGCGAGAAGGGAGGAGCCGTAAGCGAGCAGTACTTC. It codes for CASEKGGAVSEQYF.

This clonotype was seen a few times. The V gene is TRBV7-8, the J gene TRBJ2-7; D may be TRBD1 (6 bases). The CDR3 runs 15 residues. Trimming shortened V by 2 bases and J by 7 bases, and 18 bases separated the two germline ends. Germline V gene sequence: CDR1 SGHVS, CDR2 FQNEAQ. For the CDR3, the DNA is TGTGCCAGCAGCTTAACGACAGGCCCTCCTTCAGAGCAGTACTTC. Translation: CASSLTTGPPSEQYF.

The chain has TRBV18 and TRBJ2-5; possibly TRBD1 for D (5 bases). The CDR3 sequence is 15 residues long. From germline, CDR1 is KGHSH and CDR2 LQKENI. Trimming took off 3 bases at V and 1 base at J, with 12 bases between the two ends. CDR3 sequence (DNA): TGTGCCAGCTCACCTACTCGGCAGGGCCAAGAGACCCAGTACTTC. Protein product: CASSPTRQGQETQYF.